The T cell receptor (beta chain) under discussion was sequenced for a study of cytomegalovirus exposure and HLA in healthy donors. Study-level information: Some 77 million unique TCRs from HLA-typed donors were held in an early release of data.

General study results and limits: Analysis was carried out at a later point, and it linked a missense DCLRE1C variant to TCR beta V- and J-gene trimming.

Concerning this clone itself: Its target is not known.

Donors likely had unrecorded immune exposures despite being nominally healthy when sampled. Per the germline V gene, CDR1 is LNHDA and CDR2 is SQIVND (reference sequence). The CDR3 length is 17 residues. With V trimmed by 6 bases and J by 0 bases, 11 bases remained unmatched. PCR used 60 Vbeta primers and 13 Jbeta primers. Repertoires were generated with immunoSEQ multiplex PCR, while TCRdb's copy carries only in-frame clones and drops some. This sample carries some 150,000 clones, roughly 72% of them seen once, and the ten largest clones take approximately 2.1%. V usage is TRBV19 and J usage is TRBJ2-1, with TRBD2 matching 7 bases. The origin of this receptor is a man aged 25-45 years in good health and CMV-seronegative. The sequenced material came from PBMCs. In nucleotides, the CDR3 is TGTGCCAGTAGAACCGGGACTACCAGCAGCTCCTACAATGAGCAGTTCTTC. Protein sequence: CASRTGTTSSSYNEQFF.